The rows below give T cell receptor beta chains drawn from one sample of a study of regulatory T cells in long-lasting Graves disease. TCRdb processed the multiplex PCR reads anew with MiXCR; each CDR3 protein has one entry. The table shows 350,000 to 450,000 distinct CDR3 sequences, with about 15% occurring only once. The sample also formed part of further work on T cells in Graves' hyperthyroidism and ophthalmopathy.

The sequenced sample was peripheral blood mononuclear cells (PBMCs), obtained at new diagnosis, from a patient treated with antithyroid drugs. These receptors all stem from a woman aged 30 to 39 with Graves disease. The conserved cysteine and the conserved F or W are not part of the CDR3 here. The D gene is left open where the match is weak.

v_call | d_call | cdr3_length | cdr3_aa
TRBV7-8 | TRBD1 | 11 | ASSATGSYGYT
TRBV27 | TRBD2 | 12 | ASSLAGVENIQY
TRBV28 | . | 13 | ASRLLSNGQETQY
TRBV15 | . | 12 | ATSRDYTGYGYT
TRBV2 | TRBD1 | 15 | ASSEGTTGTDTYEQY
TRBV10-3 | . | 11 | AHRLPGTGELF
TRBV7-9 | . | 13 | ASSSGGPYGYEQY
TRBV19 | . | 11 | ASSIDLWGEAF
TRBV6-1 | . | 12 | AISPGRTGNTIY
TRBV5-1 | . | 11 | ASSVTVTGELF
TRBV4-1 | . | 12 | ASSPEWQADTQY
TRBV6-1 | . | 14 | ASSGASAGAKNIQY
TRBV30 | . | 9 | AKAEQETQY
TRBV5-6 | TRBD2 | 14 | ASSLRLGLAGGTQY
TRBV6-1 | . | 12 | ASSPGRETGELF
TRBV9 | TRBD1 | 13 | ASSVSGQANQPQH
TRBV27 | . | 12 | ASLPSGNTDTQY
TRBV6-2/TRBV6-3 | TRBD2 | 14 | ASSEGPGGLRDTQY
TRBV20-1 | . | 10 | SARWENTEAF
TRBV7-3 | . | 12 | ASSLTRDGTGYT
TRBV7-3 | TRBD1 | 14 | ASTPQGASGANVLT
TRBV7-8 | . | 12 | ASRGGGSTDTQY
TRBV6-5 | TRBD1 | 12 | ASSSDRVSTEAF
TRBV12-3/TRBV12-4 | . | 12 | ASSPRDGNQPQH
TRBV6-2/TRBV6-3 | . | 12 | ASRHTGSNQPQH
TRBV18 | . | 14 | ASSPPWQGPSYGYT
TRBV11-2 | . | 13 | ASSFLSGNTGELF
TRBV28 | TRBD1 | 12 | ASSLRDSGETQY
TRBV4-1 | . | 13 | ASSPPRGDLGEQY
TRBV12-3/TRBV12-4 | . | 13 | ASSLFHRIAETQY